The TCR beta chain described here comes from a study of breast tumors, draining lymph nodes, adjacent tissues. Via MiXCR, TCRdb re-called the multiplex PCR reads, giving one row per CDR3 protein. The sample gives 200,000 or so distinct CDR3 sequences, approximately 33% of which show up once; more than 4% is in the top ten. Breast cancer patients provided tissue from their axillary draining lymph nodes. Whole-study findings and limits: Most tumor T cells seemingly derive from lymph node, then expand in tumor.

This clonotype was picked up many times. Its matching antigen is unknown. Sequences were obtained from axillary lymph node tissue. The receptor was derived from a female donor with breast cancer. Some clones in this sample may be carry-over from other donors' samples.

In nucleotides, the CDR3 is TGTGCCAGCAACGTAGGGGGGGCGAACACCGGGGAGCTGTTTTTT. This gives the protein CASNVGGANTGELFF. This rearrangement joins TRBV6-6 to TRBJ2-2; perhaps TRBD2 as D (7 bases). CDR1 is MNHNY, CDR2 SVGAGI, per germline (reference sequence). With 7 bases removed from V and 0 bases from J, the gap between germline ends came to 12 bases. This CDR3 region has 15 residues.